These 22 T cell receptor beta chains originate from one sample sequenced in a study of T-cell reconstitution after alpha-beta-depleted transplantation in children (TCRdb year 2016). The library was made by PCR. The listed sequencing device is Illumina HiSeq 2500. TCR libraries were prepared with molecular barcoding, using unique molecular identifiers to normalize TCRbeta repertoire quantification. TCRdb trimmed public reads at Q25 via fastp, called clones via MiXCR and kept in-frame beta chains. Here each entry gathers all rows of one CDR3 protein and keeps the most common genes and DNA. The table for this sample lists 700,000 to 950,000 distinct CDR3 sequences; around 17% of them were counted only once. The biggest ten clones account for roughly 5% of the sample. What this sample's treatment or condition label stands for: allogeneic hematopoietic cell transplantation with graft depleted of TCRalphabeta T cells and CD19 B cells.

Sequenced material: PBMCs, mostly from graft donor cells, taken 360 days after TCRalphabeta/CD19-depleted stem cell transplant. The receptor source for this set is a male patient under 18 who had a stem cell transplant for acute lymphoblastic leukemia, so the T cells may come from the graft donor.

There are a few counts of this clonotype. The genes are TRBV25-1 and TRBJ1-1, with D maybe TRBD1 (5 bases). Germline CDR1 is MGHDK and CDR2 is SYGVNS. The CDR3 totals 14 residues. Trimming took 3 bases from V and 4 from J, leaving 12 bases between them. CDR3 sequence reads: CASSDRPGFTEAFF. The CDR3 DNA reads TGTGCCAGCAGTGACCGGCCAGGGTTCACTGAAGCTTTCTTT.

This clonotype was seen ten or more times. CDR3 region: CASSKSFGQGRTEAFF. The CDR3 DNA follows: TGTGCCAGCAGCAAATCTTTCGGGCAGGGGAGGACTGAAGCTTTCTTT. This sequence joins TRBV21-1 and TRBJ1-1; no check of the table's D call, TRBD1, against the DNA was made. TRBV21-1 is a pseudogene segment. The CDR3 is 16 residues long.

This clonotype was observed at least ten times. The chain employs TRBV20-1 and TRBJ2-1; D possibly corresponds to TRBD2 (5 bases). This CDR3 comprises 13 residues. Trimming stripped 5 bases from V and 4 bases from J, with 12 bases between. In germline, CDR1 is DFQATT, CDR2 SNEGSKA (reference sequence). The CDR3 DNA is TGCAGTGCTCCAAAAACTAGTTACAATGAGCAGTTCTTC. It yields the protein CSAPKTSYNEQFF.

This clonotype appeared a few times. The chain employs TRBV27 and TRBJ2-1; a weak D match, TRBD1 (6 bases). The CDR3 sequence is 14 residues long. V dropped 1 base and J dropped 4 bases, with 8 bases sitting between them. Germline V gene sequence: CDR1 MNHEY, CDR2 SMNVEV (reference sequence). The CDR3 spells CASSLFRGYNEQFF. CDR3 in DNA: TGTGCCAGCAGTTTATTCAGGGGTTACAATGAGCAGTTCTTC.

The chain has TRBV5-1 and TRBJ2-7, with D tentatively TRBD2 (5 bases). The CDR3 length is 15 residues. Looked up from germline, CDR1 is SGHRS and CDR2 is YFSETQ. V was clipped by 1 base and J by 0 bases, with 11 bases between them. CDR3 residues: CASSLRDSASYEQYF. The CDR3 nucleotides are TGCGCCAGCAGCTTGCGTGATAGCGCCTCCTACGAGCAGTACTTC.

The V gene is TRBV13, the J gene TRBJ2-3; D remains unclear. Germline CDR1 reads PRHDT; CDR2 reads FYEKMQ (reference sequence). V lost 5 bases and J lost 3, with 12 bases in between. This CDR3 comprises 14 residues. The DNA for the CDR3 is TGTGCCAGCAGCCTATGGCTGGGGACAGATACGCAGTATTTT. Translated, it gives CASSLWLGTDTQYF.

This clonotype was seen more than once but under ten times. This sequence joins TRBV4-1 and TRBJ2-2; 8 positions agree with TRBD1. The germline V gene has CDR1 MGHRA and CDR2 YSYEKL. V lost 0 bases and J lost 5; bases outside the gene matches: 5. The CDR3 is 16 residues long. The CDR3 is CASSQDLTGGTGELFF. In nucleotides, the CDR3 is TGCGCCAGCAGCCAAGACCTTACAGGGGGTACCGGGGAGCTGTTTTTT.

This rearrangement joins TRBV4-2 to TRBJ2-7, with D unresolved. With 2 bases removed from V and 0 bases from J, the gap between germline ends came to 11 bases. The CDR3 loop spans 15 amino acids. CDR1 and CDR2 from the germline V gene are LGHNA and YNFKEQ. The CDR3 region is CASSQKSRYSYEQYF. As DNA, the CDR3 is TGTGCCAGCAGCCAAAAGTCTAGATACTCCTACGAGCAGTACTTC.

The genes are TRBV30 and TRBJ1-6; tentatively, D is TRBD1 (5 bases). Germline V gene lookup returns CDR1 GTSNPN and CDR2 SVGIG (reference sequence). Trimming shortened V by 2 bases and J by 9 bases, and 20 bases separated the two germline ends. The CDR3 is 16 amino acids. CDR3 bases: TGTGCCTGGAGTCCTCGAGGAGGGGCGACCCTTTCACCCCTCCACTTT. Its translation: CAWSPRGGATLSPLHF. Variable domain in full (rest from reference TRBV30 and TRBJ1-6): SQTIHQWPATLVQPVGSPLSLECTVEGTSNPNLYWYRQAAGRGLQLLFYSVGIGQISSEVPQNLSASRPQDRQFILSSKKLLLSDSGFYLCAWSPRGGATLSPLHFGNGTRLTVT.

The chain recombines TRBV20-1 with TRBJ2-7, with a weak D call TRBD1 (6 bases). Trimming cost V 6 bases and J 0 bases, with 15 bases left between them. The CDR3 has 14 residues. CDR1 and CDR2 from the germline V gene are DFQATT and SNEGSKA (reference sequence). CDR3 sequence: CSAPSGQSSYEQYF. Written as DNA, the CDR3 is TGCAGTGCCCCCTCCGGACAGAGCTCCTACGAGCAGTACTTC.

The table lists this clonotype with a few counts. The J gene is TRBJ2-7, the V gene TRBV5-1; 11 bases fit TRBD2. The CDR3 has 16 amino acids. From germline, CDR1 is SGHRS and CDR2 YFSETQ. V gave up 1 base and J gave up 2 bases; unmatched junction bases: 5. CDR3 in amino acids: CASSLTASGGTYEQYF. For the CDR3, the DNA is TGCGCCAGCAGCTTGACCGCTAGCGGGGGGACCTACGAGCAGTACTTC.

This clonotype was recorded a few times. The chain recombines TRBV2 with TRBJ2-3, with unresolved D. CDR3 length: 14 residues. In germline, CDR1 is SNHLY, CDR2 FYNNEI. Trimming removed 6 bases from V and 2 bases from J, with 12 bases in between. In DNA, the CDR3 is TGTGCCAGCAGCTCGCAGGCGTACACAGATACGCAGTATTTT. Residues: CASSSQAYTDTQYF. The entire variable domain, with the rest obtained from reference TRBV2 and TRBJ2-3, is as follows: EPEVTQTPSHQVTQMGQEVILRCVPISNHLYFYWYRQILGQKVEFLVSFYNNEISEKSEIFDDQFSVERPDGSNFTLKIRSTKLEDSAMYFCASSSQAYTDTQYFGPGTRLTVL.

This clonotype was observed a few times. J is TRBJ1-1 and V is TRBV5-1; weak D call: TRBD1 (5 bases). V lost 0 bases to trimming and J lost 5 bases, with 11 bases between them. CDR3 length equals 14 residues. In germline, CDR1 is SGHRS, CDR2 YFSETQ. This CDR3 reads CASSLARVGTEAFF. As DNA, the CDR3 is TGCGCCAGCAGCTTGGCCAGGGTCGGGACTGAAGCTTTCTTT.

The CDR3 coding sequence is TGTGCCACCAGTGGGGGGTGGAATGAGCAGTTCTTC. Translation: CATSGGWNEQFF. The chain combines TRBV24-1 with TRBJ2-1; D tentatively reads TRBD1 or TRBD2 (5 bases each). V lost 5 bases and J lost 7, with 8 bases in between. This CDR3 is built from 12 residues. CDR1 and CDR2 (germline): KGHDR, SFDVKD.

The chain has TRBV21-1 and TRBJ2-6; the D call in the table, TRBD1, was not verified against the DNA. TRBV21-1 is an annotated pseudogene. The CDR3 is 20 residues long. The DNA of the CDR3 is TGTGCCAGCAGCAAAGAAAGATGGGGGGTCTCAGTTCCTGGGGCCAACGTCCTGACTTTC. Translation gives CASSKERWGVSVPGANVLTF.

This clonotype came up many times. J is TRBJ1-5 and V is TRBV27, with TRBD1 matching 7 bases. The CDR3 sequence is 14 residues long. V gave up 4 bases and J gave up 7 bases; unmatched junction bases: 7. From germline, CDR1 is MNHEY and CDR2 SMNVEV (reference sequence). The CDR3 bases are TGTGCCAGCAGTTCACAGGGGTTTGGGCAGCCCCAGCATTTT. Protein product: CASSSQGFGQPQHF.

This chain links TRBV12-3 or TRBV12-4 with TRBJ2-5; D may be TRBD1 (5 bases). There are 14 residues in the CDR3. V was clipped by 3 bases and J by 2 bases, with 10 bases between them. This CDR3 reads CASSLVQGQETQYF. The DNA for the CDR3 is TGTGCCAGCAGTTTGGTTCAGGGTCAAGAGACCCAGTACTTC.

The chain combines TRBV10-3 with TRBJ1-2; a possible D gene is TRBD1 (5 bases). Trimming pared 5 bases from V and 3 bases from J, leaving 10 bases between. This CDR3 contains 13 residues. CDR1 and CDR2 from the germline V gene are ENHRY and SYGVKD. As DNA, the CDR3 is TGTGCCATCAGTCCCGGGACGGACTATGGCTACACCTTC. Translated, it gives CAISPGTDYGYTF.

This clonotype appeared many times. The chain recombines TRBV10-1 with TRBJ2-3, with D hard to call. V dropped 0 bases and J dropped 4 bases, with 8 bases sitting between them. Germline lookup yields CDR1 WNHNN and CDR2 SYGVQD (reference sequence). This CDR3 spans 14 amino acids. CDR3 sequence: CASSESYYSDTQYF. The CDR3 nucleotides read TGCGCCAGCAGTGAGTCTTACTATTCAGATACGCAGTATTTT.

V is TRBV6-2 or TRBV6-3 and J is TRBJ2-1, with D possibly matching TRBD2 (6 bases). The germline CDR1 and CDR2 sequences are MNHEY and SVGEGT. Trimming left V 5 bases short and J 2 bases short, with 16 bases between. This CDR3 has 16 amino acids. The CDR3 DNA sequence: TGTGCCAGCAGTACCCCTCAAGCGGGTCCCTACAATGAGCAGTTCTTC. Translating it yields CASSTPQAGPYNEQFF.

This clonotype was observed many times. The chain uses TRBV20-1 and TRBJ2-7; D gene unclear. V lost 0 bases and J 0 bases, leaving 12 bases between the germline ends. Germline V gives CDR1 DFQATT, CDR2 SNEGSKA (reference sequence). The CDR3 loop spans 15 amino acids. DNA for the CDR3: TGCAGTGCTAGAGATTTGAATCGGGCCTCCTACGAGCAGTACTTC. Translated, it gives CSARDLNRASYEQYF.

The genes are TRBV20-1 and TRBJ1-6, with D possibly matching TRBD1 (6 bases). There are 14 residues in the CDR3. CDR1 is DFQATT, CDR2 SNEGSKA, per germline (reference sequence). V was trimmed by 1 base and J by 7 bases, leaving 11 bases between them. In DNA, the CDR3 is TGCAGTGCTAGAGGTCAAGGGGGGAATTCACCCCTCCACTTT. This gives the protein CSARGQGGNSPLHF.